This TCR beta chain originates from a study of CD8 T cells in ankylosing spondylitis. Findings and limits, study-wide: It appeared that ankylosing spondylitis blood was characterized by a TCR beta motif of fewer than 10 highly homologous variants.

V dropped 0 bases and J dropped 2 bases, with 7 bases sitting between them. CDR1 is SGHVS, CDR2 FQNEAQ, per germline. The CDR3 is made up of 14 amino acids. TCRdb analysed the 5' RACE reads with MiXCR anew, one entry per CDR3 protein. The repertoire includes some 95,000 distinct CDR3 sequences, roughly 10% of them detected once, and approximately 4.8% sits in the top ten. The table lists this clonotype with many counts. Its specificity is unknown. The chain uses TRBV7-8 and TRBJ2-5; D gene uncertain. The sequenced sample was blood, either unsorted or a sorted T cell fraction (not recorded which). The receptor was derived from a male donor with ankylosing spondylitis or in good health (not recorded which). The CDR3 sequence is CASSLAVGQETQYF. In DNA form, the CDR3 reads TGTGCCAGCAGCTTAGCGGTGGGGCAAGAGACCCAGTACTTC.